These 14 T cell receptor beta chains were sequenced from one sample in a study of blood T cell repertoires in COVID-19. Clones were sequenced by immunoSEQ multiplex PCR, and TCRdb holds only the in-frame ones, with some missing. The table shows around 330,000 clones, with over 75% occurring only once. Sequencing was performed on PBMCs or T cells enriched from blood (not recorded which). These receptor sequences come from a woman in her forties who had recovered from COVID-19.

The CDR3 DNA reads TGTGCCAGCAGTATCCCGGGACAGGGGGCAGAGTGGGGCTACACCTTC. As protein: CASSIPGQGAEWGYTF. The V call is TRBV7-2, the J call TRBJ1-2; 12 bases fit TRBD1. J gave up 8 bases and V 6 bases, and 13 bases lay outside the gene matches. Germline V gene sequence: CDR1 SGHTA, CDR2 FQGNSA. This CDR3 spans 16 amino acids. Supplemented by reference TRBV7-2 and TRBJ1-2, the full variable domain reads GAGVSQSPSNKVTEKGKDVELRCDPISGHTALYWYRQSLGQGLEFLIYFQGNSAPDKSGLPSDRFSAERTGGSVSTLTIQRTQQEDSAVYLCASSIPGQGAEWGYTFGSGTRLTVV.

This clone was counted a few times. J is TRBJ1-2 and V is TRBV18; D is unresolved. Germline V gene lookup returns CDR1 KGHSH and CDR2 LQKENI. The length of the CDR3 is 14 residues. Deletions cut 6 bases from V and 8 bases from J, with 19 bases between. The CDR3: CASSLNRESQGYTF. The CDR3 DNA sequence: TGTGCCAGCTCGCTAAACAGAGAGTCCCAAGGCTACACCTTC.

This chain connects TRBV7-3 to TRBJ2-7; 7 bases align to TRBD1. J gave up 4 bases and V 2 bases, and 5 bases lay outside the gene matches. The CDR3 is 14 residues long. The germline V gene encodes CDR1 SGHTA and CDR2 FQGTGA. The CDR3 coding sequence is TGTGCCAGCAGCTTAGGACAGGCCCCGTACGAGCAGTACTTC. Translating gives CASSLGQAPYEQYF. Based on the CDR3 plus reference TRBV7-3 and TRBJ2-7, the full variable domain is GAGVSQTPSNKVTEKGKYVELRCDPISGHTALYWYRQSLGQGPEFLIYFQGTGAADDSGLPNDRFFAVRPEGSVSTLKIQRTERGDSAVYLCASSLGQAPYEQYFGPGTRLTVT.

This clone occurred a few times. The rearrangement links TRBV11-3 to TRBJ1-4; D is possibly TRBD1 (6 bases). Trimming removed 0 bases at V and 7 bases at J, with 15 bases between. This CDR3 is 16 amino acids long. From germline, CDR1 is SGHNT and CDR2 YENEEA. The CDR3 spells CASSLEPGQWGEKLFF. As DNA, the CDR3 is TGTGCCAGCAGCTTAGAGCCGGGACAATGGGGTGAAAAACTGTTTTTT.

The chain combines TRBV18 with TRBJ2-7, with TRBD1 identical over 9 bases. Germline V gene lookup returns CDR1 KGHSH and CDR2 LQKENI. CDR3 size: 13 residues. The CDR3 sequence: CATAPGTGMEQYF. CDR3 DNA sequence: TGTGCTACCGCTCCCGGGACAGGGATGGAGCAGTACTTC.

The CDR3 nucleotides read TGTGCCACCAGCAGCACAGGATTGACCTACGAGCAGTACTTC. It translates to CATSSTGLTYEQYF. V is TRBV15 and J is TRBJ2-7; D possibly corresponds to TRBD1 (5 bases). CDR3 size: 14 residues. The germline V gene encodes CDR1 LNHNV and CDR2 YYDKDF (reference sequence). Trimming removed 3 bases at V and 2 bases at J, with 11 bases between.

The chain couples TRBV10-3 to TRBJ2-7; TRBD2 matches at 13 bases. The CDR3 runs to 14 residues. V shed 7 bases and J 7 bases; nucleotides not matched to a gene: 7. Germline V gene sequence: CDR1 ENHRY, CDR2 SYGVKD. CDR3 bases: TGTGCCATCACCCCGGGACTAGCGGGGAGGGAGCAGTACTTC. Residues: CAITPGLAGREQYF.

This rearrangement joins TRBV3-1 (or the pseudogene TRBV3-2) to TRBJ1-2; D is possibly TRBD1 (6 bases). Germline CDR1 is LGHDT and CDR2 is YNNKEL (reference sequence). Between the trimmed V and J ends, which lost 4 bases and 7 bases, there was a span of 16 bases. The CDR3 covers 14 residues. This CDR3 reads CASSRTQGYSGYTF. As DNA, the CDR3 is TGTGCCAGCAGCCGGACCCAGGGGTACTCTGGCTACACCTTC.

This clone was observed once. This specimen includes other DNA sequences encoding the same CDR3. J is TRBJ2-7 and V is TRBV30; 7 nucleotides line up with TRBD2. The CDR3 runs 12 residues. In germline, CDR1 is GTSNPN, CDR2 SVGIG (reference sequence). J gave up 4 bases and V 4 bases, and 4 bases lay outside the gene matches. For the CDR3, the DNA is TGTGCCTGGAATCGGGGGGAGTACGAGCAGTACTTC. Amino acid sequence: CAWNRGEYEQYF.

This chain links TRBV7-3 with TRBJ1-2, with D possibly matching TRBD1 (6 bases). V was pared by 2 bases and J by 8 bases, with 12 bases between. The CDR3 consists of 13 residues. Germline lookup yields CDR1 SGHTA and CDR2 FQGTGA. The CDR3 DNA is TGTGCCAGCAGCTTACCTCAGGGGATGGGCTACACCTTC. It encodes CASSLPQGMGYTF.

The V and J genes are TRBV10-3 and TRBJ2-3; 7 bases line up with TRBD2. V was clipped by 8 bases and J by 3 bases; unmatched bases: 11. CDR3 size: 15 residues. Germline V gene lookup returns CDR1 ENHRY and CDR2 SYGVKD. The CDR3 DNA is TGTGCCATCTTACGGAGGGAGGGCAAGACAGATACGCAGTATTTT. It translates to CAILRREGKTDTQYF.

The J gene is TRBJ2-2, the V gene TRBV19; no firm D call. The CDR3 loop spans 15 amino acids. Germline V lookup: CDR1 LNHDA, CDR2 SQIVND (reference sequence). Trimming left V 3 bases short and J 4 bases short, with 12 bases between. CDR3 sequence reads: CASSISYSSTGELFF. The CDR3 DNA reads TGTGCCAGTAGTATCTCGTACTCTAGCACCGGGGAGCTGTTTTTT.

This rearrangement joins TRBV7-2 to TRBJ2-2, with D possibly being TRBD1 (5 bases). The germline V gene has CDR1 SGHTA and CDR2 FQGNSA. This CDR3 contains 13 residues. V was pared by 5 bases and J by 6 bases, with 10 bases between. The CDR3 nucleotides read TGTGCCAGCAGCGTCCGACAGTCCGGGGAGCTGTTTTTT. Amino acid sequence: CASSVRQSGELFF.

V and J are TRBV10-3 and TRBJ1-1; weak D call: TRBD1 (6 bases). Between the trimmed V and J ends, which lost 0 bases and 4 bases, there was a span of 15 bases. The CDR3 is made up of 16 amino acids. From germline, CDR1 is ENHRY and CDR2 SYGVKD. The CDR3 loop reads CAISESMIQGRTEAFF. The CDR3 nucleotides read TGTGCCATCAGTGAGTCGATGATACAGGGACGCACTGAAGCTTTCTTT.